Presented here are 23 T cell receptor beta chains from one specimen sequenced in a study of radiotherapy plus CTLA-4 blockade in lung cancer. The table came from immunoSEQ multiplex PCR; TCRdb's copy has only in-frame clones and leaves some out. Among some 110,000 clones listed, around 84% were seen once. The specimen comprised peripheral blood, sampled from a patient treated with radiotherapy plus ipilimumab. These receptors were collected from a human donor with non-small cell lung cancer that progressed on radiotherapy plus ipilimumab. Some clones in this sample may be carry-over from other donors' samples.

CDR3 in DNA: TGTGCCAGCAGCTTAAGTTTGCGGAAAGGACAGGGGGCGAATTATGGCTACACCTTC. It is translated as CASSLSLRKGQGANYGYTF. The chain joins TRBV7-9 to TRBJ1-2, with 11 nucleotides matching TRBD1. This CDR3 is built from 19 residues. V trimming: 2 bases; J trimming: 5 bases; junction bases outside the gene matches: 16. In germline, CDR1 is SEHNR, CDR2 FQNEAQ (reference sequence).

This clone was found a few times. The CDR3 nucleotides read TGCGCCAGCAGCTTGTCGGGACAGTCCAACAATGAGCAGTTCTTC. Translation: CASSLSGQSNNEQFF. The V and J genes are TRBV5-1 and TRBJ2-1; 7 bases fit TRBD1. From germline, CDR1 is SGHRS and CDR2 YFSETQ. The length of the CDR3 is 15 residues. Unmatched junction bases numbered 6, after V lost 1 base and J lost 5 bases.

The chain uses TRBV12-5 and TRBJ2-1; 12 nucleotides line up with TRBD2. V trimming: 0 bases; J trimming: 6 bases; junction bases outside the gene matches: 9. The CDR3 extends over 18 amino acids. Germline-derived CDR1 and CDR2 are LGHNT and FRNRAP. The CDR3 DNA follows: TGTGCTAGTGGTTTGGTAAGGGCTAGCGGGGGGGAACGCAATGAGCAGTTCTTC. Protein: CASGLVRASGGERNEQFF. The entire variable domain, with the rest obtained from reference TRBV12-5 and TRBJ2-1, is as follows: DARVTQTPRHKVTEMGQEVTMRCQPILGHNTVFWYRQTMMQGLELLAYFRNRAPLDDSGMPKDRFSAEMPDATLATLKIQPSEPRDSAVYFCASGLVRASGGERNEQFFGPGTRLTVL.

CDR3 in DNA: TGTGCCACCAGCAGAGATGTTTACAGTAGCTCCTACGAGCAGTACTTC. This codes for CATSRDVYSSSYEQYF. The chain uses TRBV15 and TRBJ2-5, with D unresolved. The end of the DNA is better explained by TRBJ2-7, so the J call may be wrong. The length of the CDR3 is 16 residues. Per germline, CDR1 LNHNV and CDR2 YYDKDF (reference sequence).

This chain connects TRBV18 to TRBJ2-4; either TRBD1 or TRBD2 may fit D (6 bases each). Trimming removed 1 base from V and 7 bases from J, with 14 bases in between. The CDR3 extends over 15 amino acids. Germline-derived CDR1 and CDR2 are KGHSH and LQKENI. The chain's CDR3 is CASSPLWGAGNIQYF. The CDR3 DNA is TGTGCCAGCTCACCACTTTGGGGGGCTGGGAACATTCAGTACTTC.

The chain uses TRBV18 and TRBJ1-2; 8 bases are a match to TRBD1. The trim removed 2 bases at V and 5 bases at J, leaving 7 bases unmatched. The CDR3 sequence is 15 residues long. The germline V gene has CDR1 KGHSH and CDR2 LQKENI. CDR3 protein: CASSPRQGARYGYTF. CDR3 coding DNA: TGTGCCAGCTCACCAAGGCAGGGGGCAAGGTATGGCTACACCTTC.

The V and J genes are TRBV30 and TRBJ2-1; 14 nucleotides agree with TRBD2. Trimming cost V 7 bases and J 4 bases; bases outside gene matches: 9. Germline V gives CDR1 GTSNPN, CDR2 SVGIG (reference sequence). This CDR3 is 16 amino acids long. The CDR3 sequence is CALVGTSGGLYNEQFF. In nucleotides, the CDR3 is TGTGCCTTAGTCGGGACTAGCGGGGGTTTATACAATGAGCAGTTCTTC.

The chain recombines TRBV7-2 with TRBJ1-6; 7 bases match TRBD1. The CDR3 has 15 amino acids. Trimming cost V 4 bases and J 19 bases; bases outside gene matches: 19. The germline V gene has CDR1 SGHTA and CDR2 FQGNSA. The CDR3 DNA reads as TGTGCCAGCAGCTCAGGGTCGATGGCGGGACAGAAAGGGCACTTT. This sequence encodes CASSSGSMAGQKGHF.

The gene calls are TRBV6-1 and TRBJ1-1; tentatively, D is TRBD1 (6 bases). Germline CDR1 MNHNS, CDR2 SASEGT. The ends were cut back, 7 bases at V and 1 base at J, with 10 bases in the middle. The CDR3 consists of 13 residues. This CDR3 reads CASTLDRNTEAFF. The DNA for the CDR3 is TGTGCCAGCACCTTGGACAGGAACACTGAAGCTTTCTTT.

Details on this clone: In this CDR3 the conserved last residue, phenylalanine or tryptophan, is missing, so a read error is likely. The limits of the CDR3 on the DNA are not certain, so only TCRdb's listed CDR3 is given. The rearrangement links TRBV18 to TRBJ2-7; the DNA was not used to check the table's D call, TRBD2. The CDR3 spans 16 residues, counting both ends. The V gene's germline CDR1 is KGHSH and CDR2 LQKENI. CDR3 sequence: CASSTSFPGLAARVYL.

The chain couples TRBV5-1 to TRBJ2-6; weak D call: TRBD2 (5 bases). The V and J ends lost 5 bases and 0 bases respectively, with 21 bases between them. Germline assignment: CDR1 SGHRS and CDR2 YFSETQ. CDR3 length: 19 residues. The CDR3 loop reads CASSPTRGDGISGANVLTF. CDR3 nucleotides: TGCGCCAGCAGTCCCACCCGAGGCGACGGGATCTCTGGGGCCAACGTCCTGACTTTC.

Turning to this clone: The sample carries other DNA sequences with the same CDR3. The chain links TRBV6-5 to TRBJ1-2; D remains ambiguous. CDR1 is MNHEY, CDR2 SVGAGI, per germline. The CDR3 totals 13 residues. V dropped 2 bases and J dropped 0 bases, with 4 bases sitting between them. The CDR3 here is CASSYGTNYGYTF. The CDR3 DNA is TGTGCCAGCAGTTACGGTACTAACTATGGCTACACCTTC.

The chain has TRBV5-1 and TRBJ2-7, with TRBD1 identical over 8 bases. The CDR3 spans 15 residues. V shed 4 bases, J shed 5 bases, and the junction held 11 bases outside the gene matches. The V gene's germline CDR1 is SGHRS and CDR2 YFSETQ. The CDR3 reads CASSQQPGQANEQYF. In DNA, the CDR3 is TGCGCCAGCAGCCAACAACCGGGACAGGCCAACGAGCAGTACTTC.

The chain links TRBV7-8 to TRBJ1-5; D might be TRBD1 (6 bases). Germline V gene sequence: CDR1 SGHVS, CDR2 FQNEAQ. Trimming removed 4 bases at V and 2 bases at J, with 12 bases between. The CDR3 has 15 amino acids. CDR3 nucleotides: TGTGCCAGCAGCTCCCTCAGGGGTGGCAATCAGCCCCAGCATTTT. Amino acid sequence: CASSSLRGGNQPQHF.

The J gene is TRBJ2-5, the V gene TRBV30; 9 bases are shared with TRBD1. V was pared by 0 bases and J by 5 bases, with 1 base of the junction left unmatched. From germline, CDR1 is GTSNPN and CDR2 SVGIG (reference sequence). CDR3 length: 13 amino acids. CDR3 nucleotide sequence: TGTGCCTGGAGTGTGACAGGGGGTGAGACCCAGTACTTC. This translates into CAWSVTGGETQYF.

The V and J genes are TRBV5-6 and TRBJ2-1; 7 nucleotides match TRBD1. CDR1 and CDR2 from the germline V gene are SGHDT and YYEEEE. Trimming took 0 bases from V and 4 from J; bases not matched to a gene: 4. The CDR3 is 15 amino acids. CDR3 coding DNA: TGTGCCAGCAGCTTGGCTGACAGGGAATACAATGAGCAGTTCTTC. It codes for CASSLADREYNEQFF.

The chain employs TRBV2 and TRBJ2-7; 10 bases match TRBD2. V lost 4 bases and J lost 5; bases outside the gene matches: 5. Looked up from germline, CDR1 is SNHLY and CDR2 is FYNNEI. There are 14 residues in the CDR3. The CDR3 protein is CASSALAGDHEQYF. The CDR3, as DNA: TGTGCCAGCAGTGCTCTAGCGGGGGACCACGAGCAGTACTTC.

This clone was found many times. CDR3 protein: CAISESRFLNTEAFF. CDR3 nucleotide sequence: TGTGCCATCAGTGAGTCGAGGTTTCTGAACACTGAAGCTTTCTTT. The V gene is TRBV10-3, the J gene TRBJ1-1; D is unresolved. The CDR3 totals 15 residues. Trimming left V 0 bases short and J 0 bases short, with 8 bases between. Germline V gives CDR1 ENHRY, CDR2 SYGVKD.

The genes are TRBV5-4 and TRBJ1-1, with 10 bases lining up with TRBD1. The junction had 4 bases not matched to a gene; V was cut back by 4 bases and J by 4 bases. Germline loops: CDR1 SGHNT, CDR2 YYREEE (reference sequence). The CDR3 is made up of 14 amino acids. CDR3 DNA sequence: TGTGCCAGCAGCATGGGACAGGGGTTCACTGAAGCTTTCTTT. It translates to CASSMGQGFTEAFF.

In DNA, the CDR3 is TGTGCCAGCAGCTCTTTGGGCTACGAGCAGTACTTC. Protein sequence: CASSSLGYEQYF. This rearrangement joins TRBV7-2 to TRBJ2-7; no clear D gene. CDR3 length equals 12 residues. Deletions cut 4 bases from V and 3 bases from J, with 7 bases between. From germline, CDR1 is SGHTA and CDR2 FQGNSA. Looking up the rest from reference TRBV7-2 and TRBJ2-7 gives the full variable domain: GAGVSQSPSNKVTEKGKDVELRCDPISGHTALYWYRQSLGQGLEFLIYFQGNSAPDKSGLPSDRFSAERTGGSVSTLTIQRTQQEDSAVYLCASSSLGYEQYFGPGTRLTVT.

This chain's CDR3 is CAISDRRETGTFF. CDR3 nucleotides: TGTGCCATCAGTGATCGCAGGGAGACGGGGACTTTCTTT. The rearrangement uses TRBV10-3 and TRBJ1-1; weak D call: TRBD1 (5 bases). Germline V gene lookup returns CDR1 ENHRY and CDR2 SYGVKD. This CDR3 contains 13 residues. The ends were cut back, 3 bases at V and 12 bases at J, with 17 bases in the middle.

This clone was detected only once. The chain employs TRBV5-4 and TRBJ1-4, with D maybe TRBD1 (6 bases). Per germline, CDR1 SGHNT and CDR2 YYREEE (reference sequence). The germline V and J ends were trimmed by 4 bases and 4 bases, with 20 bases remaining between them. This CDR3 is 17 amino acids long. The CDR3 here is CASSPGAGGEGNEKLFF. Written as DNA, the CDR3 is TGTGCCAGCAGCCCAGGGGCTGGTGGCGAGGGTAATGAAAAACTGTTTTTT.

This clone has only one observation. Other DNA sequences from this sample encode an identical CDR3 as well. CDR3 loop: CASSIGDRPTDTQYF. CDR3 DNA sequence: TGTGCCAGTAGTATAGGGGACCGTCCCACAGATACGCAGTATTTT. The chain is built from TRBV19 and TRBJ2-3, with D tentatively TRBD1 or TRBD2 (5 bases each). In germline, CDR1 is LNHDA, CDR2 SQIVND (reference sequence). The ends were cut back, 1 base at V and 2 bases at J, with 10 bases in the middle. The CDR3 contains 15 residues.